What follows are 19 T cell receptor beta chains derived from one specimen sequenced in a study of cytomegalovirus exposure and HLA in healthy donors. Primers included in the PCR were 60 Vbeta and 13 Jbeta primers. Method: immunoSEQ multiplex PCR; TCRdb's copy keeps in-frame clones and lacks some. The sample lists about 240,000 clones, roughly 80% occurring once. The sequenced sample consisted of PBMCs. The origin of the receptors is a woman in her forties in good health and CMV-seropositive.

The V call is TRBV30, the J call TRBJ2-5; 9 bases fit TRBD1. The last part of the DNA fits TRBJ2-7 better; the J call may be wrong. This CDR3 is 14 amino acids long. CDR1 GTSNPN and CDR2 SVGIG come from the germline V gene (reference sequence). CDR3 bases: TGTGCCTGCTCAACACAGGGGGCTTCCTACGAGCAGTACTTC. This translates into CACSTQGASYEQYF.

This clone was seen only a few times. The rearrangement links TRBV30 to TRBJ2-7; TRBD1 matches at 10 bases. The CDR3 runs to 12 residues. Trimming took 5 bases from V and 3 from J; bases not matched to a gene: 1. Looked up from germline, CDR1 is GTSNPN and CDR2 is SVGIG (reference sequence). CDR3 sequence (DNA): TGTGCCTGGGACAGGGGGCGCTACGAGCAGTACTTC. Its protein is CAWDRGRYEQYF.

V usage is TRBV5-1 and J usage is TRBJ1-4, with D unresolved. With 5 bases removed from V and 5 bases from J, the gap between germline ends came to 16 bases. CDR3 size: 15 residues. CDR1 is SGHRS, CDR2 YFSETQ, per germline. The CDR3 nucleotides are TGCGCCAGCAGGCCAGCGGGTCGGATCAATGAAAAACTGTTTTTT. This codes for CASRPAGRINEKLFF.

In its sample, this clone was seen a few times. This chain connects TRBV9 to TRBJ2-5; 10 nucleotides agree with TRBD1. Germline V gene lookup returns CDR1 SGDLS and CDR2 YYNGEE. CDR3 length: 16 amino acids. J gave up 2 bases and V 3 bases, and 7 bases lay outside the gene matches. The CDR3 coding sequence is TGTGCCAGCAGCGCCCAGGGACAGGGGCGGCAAGAGACCCAGTACTTC. This gives the protein CASSAQGQGRQETQYF.

The chain uses TRBV9 and TRBJ2-1; no clear D. The CDR3 loop spans 13 amino acids. The germline gives CDR1 SGDLS, CDR2 YYNGEE. The V gene lost 4 bases and the J gene lost 9 bases, with 14 bases spanning the gap. The CDR3 sequence: CASSPSGEVEQFF. DNA of the CDR3: TGTGCCAGCAGCCCCTCGGGTGAGGTTGAGCAGTTCTTC.

The J gene is TRBJ2-1, the V gene TRBV5-4, with D possibly matching TRBD2 (5 bases). Trimming took 4 bases from V and 3 from J, leaving 17 bases between them. The CDR3 runs 16 residues. Germline V gene lookup returns CDR1 SGHNT and CDR2 YYREEE (reference sequence). For the CDR3, the DNA is TGTGCCAGCAGCCCGACCTCTAGCTACATCTACAATGAGCAGTTCTTC. It translates to CASSPTSSYIYNEQFF.

The chain couples TRBV7-2 to TRBJ2-7, with 7 bases that match TRBD1. The trim removed 5 bases at V and 1 base at J, leaving 8 bases unmatched. CDR3 length: 15 amino acids. Germline V lookup: CDR1 SGHTA, CDR2 FQGNSA. CDR3 loop: CASSKSGTASYEQYF. CDR3 DNA sequence: TGTGCCAGCAGCAAATCTGGGACAGCTTCCTACGAGCAGTACTTC.

The V call is TRBV5-6, the J call TRBJ2-7; 8 bases align to TRBD1. The V gene end was trimmed by 3 bases and the J gene end by 4 bases; junction bases not matched to a gene: 9. CDR3 length: 15 residues. From germline, CDR1 is SGHDT and CDR2 YYEEEE. CDR3 region: CASSSSRDRIYEQYF. The CDR3 region has the DNA TGTGCCAGCAGCTCGAGCCGGGACAGGATTTACGAGCAGTACTTC.

The chain combines TRBV7-3 with TRBJ2-1; 9 bases map to TRBD2. Germline V lookup: CDR1 SGHTA, CDR2 FQGTGA. The CDR3 is made up of 15 amino acids. V lost 2 bases, J lost 6 bases, and 5 bases stayed unmatched. The CDR3 reads CASSLQRGGANEQFF. The DNA for the CDR3 is TGTGCCAGCAGCTTACAGCGCGGGGGGGCCAATGAGCAGTTCTTC.

The V gene is TRBV11-3, the J gene TRBJ1-2, with D possibly TRBD1 on 5 matching bases. Per germline, CDR1 SGHNT and CDR2 YENEEA. V shed 3 bases and J shed 2 bases, with 7 bases lying between them. CDR3 length: 13 residues. The CDR3 coding sequence is TGTGCCAGCAGCTTGACAGCGAACTATGGCTACACCTTC. Residues: CASSLTANYGYTF. Full variable domain (outside the CDR3, taken from reference TRBV11-3 and TRBJ1-2): EAGVVQSPRYKIIEKKQPVAFWCNPISGHNTLYWYLQNLGQGPELLIRYENEEAVDDSQLPKDRFSAERLKGVDSTLKIQPAELGDSAVYLCASSLTANYGYTFGSGTRLTVV.

With respect to this clone: At one end, the junction sequence differs from germline, possibly due to a read error. The chain uses TRBV7-9 and TRBJ1-1, with D hard to call. CDR1 SEHNR and CDR2 FQNEAQ come from the germline V gene (reference sequence). The CDR3 runs to 12 residues. In DNA form, the CDR3 reads TGTTCCAGCAGCTCCGGCCCCTCGGGGGCTTTCTTT. It codes for CSSSSGPSGAFF.

With regard to this clone: At one end, the junction sequence differs from germline, possibly due to a read error. The J gene is TRBJ1-2, the V gene TRBV7-9, with a tentative D call TRBD1 (6 bases). The CDR3 covers 13 residues. CDR1 is SEHNR, CDR2 FQNEAQ, per germline (reference sequence). CDR3: CSSSRVPGDGYTF. CDR3 coding DNA: TGTTCCAGCAGCCGAGTTCCAGGGGATGGCTACACCTTC. Filled out from reference TRBV7-9 and TRBJ1-2, the complete variable domain reads DTGVSQNPRHKITKRGQNVTFRCDPISEHNRLYWYRQTLGQGPEFLTYFQNEAQLEKSRLLSDRFSAERPKGSFSTLEIQRTEQGDSAMYLCSSSRVPGDGYTFGSGTRLTVV.

The chain recombines TRBV9 with TRBJ2-1; 10 nucleotides align to TRBD2. V shed 4 bases and J 4 bases; nucleotides not matched to a gene: 5. Germline V gene sequence: CDR1 SGDLS, CDR2 YYNGEE. This CDR3 is 15 amino acids long. In DNA, the CDR3 is TGTGCCAGCAGCCCGAGCGGGGGGGATTACAATGAGCAGTTCTTC. This sequence encodes CASSPSGGDYNEQFF.

The V gene is TRBV11-3, the J gene TRBJ1-2; 9 bases fit TRBD1. Germline assignment: CDR1 SGHNT and CDR2 YENEEA. J lost 6 bases, V lost 1 base, and 6 bases had no gene match. The CDR3 spans 15 residues. Here the CDR3 reads CASSLVGTGKHGYTF. DNA for the CDR3: TGTGCCAGCAGCTTAGTGGGGACAGGGAAACATGGCTACACCTTC.

This clone showed up just a few times. The rearrangement uses TRBV6-1 and TRBJ1-4, with 7 bases identical to TRBD1. Per germline, CDR1 MNHNS and CDR2 SASEGT. This CDR3 contains 15 residues. The V segment lost 6 bases and the J segment 3 bases; nucleotides outside the gene matches: 7. The DNA for the CDR3 is TGTGCCAGCAGAAGCTCCGGACAGGCTAATGAAAAACTGTTTTTT. The encoded protein is CASRSSGQANEKLFF.

This CDR3 is CAIRPQISGNTIYF. The CDR3 DNA follows: TGTGCCATCAGACCCCAGATCTCTGGAAACACCATATATTTT. The gene calls are TRBV10-3 and TRBJ1-3; D not resolved. The V and J ends lost 6 bases and 0 bases respectively, with 9 bases between them. Germline CDR1 and CDR2: ENHRY and SYGVKD. There are 14 residues in the CDR3.

The gene calls are TRBV9 and TRBJ1-1; D is perhaps TRBD1 (5 bases). V dropped 3 bases and J dropped 4 bases, with 10 bases sitting between them. Germline CDR1 and CDR2: SGDLS and YYNGEE. The CDR3 is made up of 13 amino acids. The CDR3 DNA is TGTGCCAGCAGCGCAGGGCCAAGCACTGAAGCTTTCTTT. It translates to CASSAGPSTEAFF.

The CDR3, as DNA: TGTGCCAGCAGTAACACCGGGAACGAGCAGTACTTC. Protein product: CASSNTGNEQYF. The chain joins TRBV6-5 to TRBJ2-5; possibly TRBD2 for D (5 bases). Matching the DNA end better, TRBJ2-7 makes the J call doubtful. The CDR3 runs to 12 residues. Germline CDR1 MNHEY, CDR2 SVGAGI.

The table lists this clone with a few counts. The gene calls are TRBV5-1 and TRBJ2-2, with a tentative D call TRBD1 (6 bases). Trimming took off 3 bases at V and 1 base at J, with 10 bases between the two ends. The length of the CDR3 is 15 residues. Looked up from germline, CDR1 is SGHRS and CDR2 is YFSETQ. CDR3 in DNA: TGCGCCAGCAGCTCGGCGACAGGGAACACCGGGGAGCTGTTTTTT. This gives the protein CASSSATGNTGELFF.